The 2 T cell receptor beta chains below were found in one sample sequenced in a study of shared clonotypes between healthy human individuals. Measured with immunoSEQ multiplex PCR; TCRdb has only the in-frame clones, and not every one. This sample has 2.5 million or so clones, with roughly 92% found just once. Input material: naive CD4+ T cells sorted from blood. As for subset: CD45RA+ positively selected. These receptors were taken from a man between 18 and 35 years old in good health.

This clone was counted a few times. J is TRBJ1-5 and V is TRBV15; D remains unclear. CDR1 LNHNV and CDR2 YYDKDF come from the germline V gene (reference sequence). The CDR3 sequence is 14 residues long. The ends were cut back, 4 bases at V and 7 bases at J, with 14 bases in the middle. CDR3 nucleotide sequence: TGTGCCACCAGCACGCGGGGAGGCCGGCAGCCCCAGCATTTT. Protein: CATSTRGGRQPQHF.

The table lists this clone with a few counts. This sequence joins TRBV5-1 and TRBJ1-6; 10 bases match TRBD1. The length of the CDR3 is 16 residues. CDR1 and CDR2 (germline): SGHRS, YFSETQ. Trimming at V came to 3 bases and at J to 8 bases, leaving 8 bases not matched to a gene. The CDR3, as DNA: TGCGCCAGCAGCTCCCGGGACAGGGGACGCGATTCACCCCTCCACTTT. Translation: CASSSRDRGRDSPLHF. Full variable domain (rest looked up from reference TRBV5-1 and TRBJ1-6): KAGVTQTPRYLIKTRGQQVTLSCSPISGHRSVSWYQQTPGQGLQFLFEYFSETQRNKGNFPGRFSGRQFSNSRSEMNVSTLELGDSALYLCASSSRDRGRDSPLHFGNGTRLTVT.